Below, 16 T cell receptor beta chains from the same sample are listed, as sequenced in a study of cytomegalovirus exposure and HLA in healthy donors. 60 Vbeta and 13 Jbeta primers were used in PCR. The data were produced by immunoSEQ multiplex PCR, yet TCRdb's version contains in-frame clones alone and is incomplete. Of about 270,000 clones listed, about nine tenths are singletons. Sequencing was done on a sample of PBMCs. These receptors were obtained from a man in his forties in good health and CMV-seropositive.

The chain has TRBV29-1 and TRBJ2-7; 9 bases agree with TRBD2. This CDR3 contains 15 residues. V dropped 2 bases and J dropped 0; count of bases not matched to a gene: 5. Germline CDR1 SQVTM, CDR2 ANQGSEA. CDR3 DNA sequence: TGCAGCGTTGAAAGGCGGGAGGGCCTCTCCTACGAGCAGTACTTC. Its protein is CSVERREGLSYEQYF.

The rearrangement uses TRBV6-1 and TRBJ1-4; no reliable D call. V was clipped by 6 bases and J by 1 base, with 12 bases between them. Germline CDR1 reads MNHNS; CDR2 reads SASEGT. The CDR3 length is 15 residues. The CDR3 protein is CASRAYRVTNEKLFF. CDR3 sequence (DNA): TGTGCCAGCAGAGCCTACAGAGTAACTAATGAAAAACTGTTTTTT.

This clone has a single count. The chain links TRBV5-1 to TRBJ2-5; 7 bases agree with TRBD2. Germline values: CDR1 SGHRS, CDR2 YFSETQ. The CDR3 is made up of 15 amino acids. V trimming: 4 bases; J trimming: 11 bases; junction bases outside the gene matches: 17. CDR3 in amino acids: CASSPRAGAVGEQYF. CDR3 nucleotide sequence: TGCGCCAGCAGCCCCCGGGCGGGAGCGGTAGGAGAGCAGTACTTC.

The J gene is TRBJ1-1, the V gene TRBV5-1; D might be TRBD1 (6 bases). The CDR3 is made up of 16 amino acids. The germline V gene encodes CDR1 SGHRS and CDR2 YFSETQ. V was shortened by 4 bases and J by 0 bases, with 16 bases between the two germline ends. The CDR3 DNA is TGCGCCAGCAGCGGGGGGGCACGGGCGGTGAACACTGAAGCTTTCTTT. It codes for CASSGGARAVNTEAFF.

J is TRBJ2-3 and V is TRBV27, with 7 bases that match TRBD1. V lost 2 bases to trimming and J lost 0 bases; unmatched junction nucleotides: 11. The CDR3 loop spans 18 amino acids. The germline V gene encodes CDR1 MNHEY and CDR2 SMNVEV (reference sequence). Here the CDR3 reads CASSLIPHRGPSTDTQYF. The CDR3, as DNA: TGTGCCAGCAGTTTAATCCCTCACAGGGGACCTAGCACAGATACGCAGTATTTT.

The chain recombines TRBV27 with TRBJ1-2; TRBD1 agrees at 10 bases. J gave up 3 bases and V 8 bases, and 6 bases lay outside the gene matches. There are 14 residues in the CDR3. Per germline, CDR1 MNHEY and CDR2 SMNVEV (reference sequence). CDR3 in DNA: TGTGCCAGCTGCCCCGGGACAGGGGACTATGGCTACACCTTC. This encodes CASCPGTGDYGYTF.

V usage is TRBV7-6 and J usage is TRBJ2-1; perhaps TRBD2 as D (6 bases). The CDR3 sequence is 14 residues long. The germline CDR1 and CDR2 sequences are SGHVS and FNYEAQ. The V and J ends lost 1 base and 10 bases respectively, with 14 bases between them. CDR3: CASSLGGLAREQFF. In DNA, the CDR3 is TGTGCCAGCAGCTTAGGAGGGCTAGCGAGAGAGCAGTTCTTC.

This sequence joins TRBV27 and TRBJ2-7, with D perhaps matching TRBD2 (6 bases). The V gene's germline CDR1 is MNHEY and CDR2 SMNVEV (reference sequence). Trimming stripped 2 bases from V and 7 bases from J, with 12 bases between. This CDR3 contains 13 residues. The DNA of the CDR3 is TGTGCCAGCAGTTTACGGGGGATTGAAGAGCAGTACTTC. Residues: CASSLRGIEEQYF.

The CDR3 loop reads CASSPLSGGNRYEQYF. In DNA form, the CDR3 reads TGTGCCAGCAGCCCGCTCTCCGGCGGGAATCGCTACGAGCAGTACTTC. The chain combines TRBV7-9 with TRBJ2-5, with a tentative D call TRBD2 (6 bases). The DNA end is a closer match to TRBJ2-7, so the J assignment may be wrong. Germline values: CDR1 SEHNR, CDR2 FQNEAQ (reference sequence). The CDR3 extends over 16 amino acids.

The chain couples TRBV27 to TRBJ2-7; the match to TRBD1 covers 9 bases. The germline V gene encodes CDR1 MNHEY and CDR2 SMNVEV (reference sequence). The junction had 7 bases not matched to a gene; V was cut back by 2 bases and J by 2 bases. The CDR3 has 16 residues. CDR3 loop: CASSLRGTGKAYEQYF. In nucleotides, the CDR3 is TGTGCCAGCAGTTTAAGGGGGACAGGGAAGGCCTACGAGCAGTACTTC.

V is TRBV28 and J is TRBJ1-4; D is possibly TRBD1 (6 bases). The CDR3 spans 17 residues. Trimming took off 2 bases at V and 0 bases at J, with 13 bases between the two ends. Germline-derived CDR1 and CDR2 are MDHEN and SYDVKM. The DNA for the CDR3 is TGTGCCAGCAGTTTAGGGGGGGCGGGCACAACTAATGAAAAACTGTTTTTT. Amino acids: CASSLGGAGTTNEKLFF.

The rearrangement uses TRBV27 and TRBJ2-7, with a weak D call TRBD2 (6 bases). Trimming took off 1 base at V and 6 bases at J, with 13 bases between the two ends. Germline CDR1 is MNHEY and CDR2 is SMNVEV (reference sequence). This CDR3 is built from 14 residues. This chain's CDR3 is CASSLYSGASEQYF. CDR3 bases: TGTGCCAGCAGTTTATATAGCGGAGCCTCCGAGCAGTACTTC.

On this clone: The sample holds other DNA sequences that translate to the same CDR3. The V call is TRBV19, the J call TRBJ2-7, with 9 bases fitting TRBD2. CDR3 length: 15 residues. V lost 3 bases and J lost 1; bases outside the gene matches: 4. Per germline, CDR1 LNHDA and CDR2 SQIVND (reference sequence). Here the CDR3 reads CASSILAGPSYEQYF. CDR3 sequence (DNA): TGTGCCAGTAGTATTCTAGCGGGACCTTCCTACGAGCAGTACTTC.

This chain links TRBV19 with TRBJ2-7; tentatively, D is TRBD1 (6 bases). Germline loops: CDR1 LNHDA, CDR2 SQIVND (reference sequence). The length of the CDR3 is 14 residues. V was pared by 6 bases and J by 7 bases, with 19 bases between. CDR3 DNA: TGTGCCAGTAGACACCCAGGGGAGTCGGGGGAGCAGTACTTC. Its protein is CASRHPGESGEQYF.

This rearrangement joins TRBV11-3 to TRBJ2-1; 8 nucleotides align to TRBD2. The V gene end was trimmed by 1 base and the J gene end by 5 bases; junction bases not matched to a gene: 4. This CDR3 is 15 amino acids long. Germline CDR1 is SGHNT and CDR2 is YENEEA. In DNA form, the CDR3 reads TGTGCCAGCAGCTTAGTAGGGACTAGTGACAATGAGCAGTTCTTC. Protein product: CASSLVGTSDNEQFF.

The CDR3 here is CASSLGQTGMGEAFF. DNA of the CDR3: TGTGCCAGCAGCTTAGGCCAGACAGGGATGGGTGAAGCTTTCTTT. V usage is TRBV7-9 and J usage is TRBJ1-1, with 7 bases identical to TRBD1. This CDR3 has 15 residues. After removal of 1 base from V and 7 bases from J, the junction contained 9 bases not matched to a gene. CDR1 SEHNR and CDR2 FQNEAQ come from the germline V gene (reference sequence). Full variable domain (rest looked up from reference TRBV7-9 and TRBJ1-1): DTGVSQNPRHKITKRGQNVTFRCDPISEHNRLYWYRQTLGQGPEFLTYFQNEAQLEKSRLLSDRFSAERPKGSFSTLEIQRTEQGDSAMYLCASSLGQTGMGEAFFGQGTRLTVV.